This T cell receptor (beta chain) is from a study of T cell responses to AZD1222 COVID-19 vaccine. General study findings and limits: Following two doses of AZD1222, Spike-specific TCR breadth and depth rose. Researchers report vaccine-associated CD4 TCRs spanning spike, with dominance at 160-218 and 743-854.

Method: immunoSEQ multiplex PCR; TCRdb's copy keeps in-frame clones and lacks some. Altogether about 53,000 clones are present, roughly 83% being singletons, with the ten largest covering about a quarter. This clone was detected a few times. Its specificity is unknown. Sequenced material: peripheral blood, taken on day 0 of AZD1222 vaccination. The sequence derives from an adult in good health.

The CDR3 sequence: CASAETTYEQYF. As DNA, the CDR3 is TGCGCCAGCGCGGAGACCACCTACGAGCAGTACTTC. This chain joins TRBV10-2 and TRBJ2-7; no firm D call. Trimming shortened V by 8 bases and J by 2 bases, and 10 bases separated the two germline ends. The CDR3 is 12 amino acids. The germline gives CDR1 WSHSY, CDR2 SAAADI.